The 22 T cell receptor beta chains presented below share a single source sample, sequenced in a study of T-cell reconstitution after alpha-beta-depleted transplantation in children. TCRbeta library construction was performed incorporating unique molecular identifiers. TCRdb re-derived calls from the PCR reads in MiXCR, one entry per CDR3 protein. The sample consists of over 45,000 distinct CDR3 sequences, 40% to 55% of them appearing once. The sample in question was PBMCs, mostly from graft donor cells, obtained 360 days after TCRalphabeta/CD19-depleted stem cell transplant. All receptors come from a male patient under 18 who had a stem cell transplant for acute lymphoblastic leukemia, so the T cells may come from the graft donor.

The genes are TRBV6-2 or TRBV6-3 and TRBJ1-5; D is uncertain. V lost 4 bases to trimming and J lost 0 bases, with 4 bases between them. The germline CDR1 and CDR2 sequences are MNHEY and SVGEGT. The CDR3 spans 13 residues. CDR3 DNA: TGTGCCAGCAGTTTAAATAGCAATCAGCCCCAGCATTTT. Translated: CASSLNSNQPQHF.

This clonotype has a handful of counts. The chain employs TRBV7-4 and TRBJ2-1; D gene unclear. The V end lost 1 base, the J end lost 7 bases, and 11 bases lay between the germline ends. Germline V CDR1 and CDR2: SGHVT, SQSDAQ. CDR3 length equals 14 residues. CDR3 amino acids: CASSLGKELNEQFF. The DNA of the CDR3 is TGTGCCAGCAGCTTAGGAAAGGAGTTGAATGAGCAGTTCTTC. The variable domain in full, with the rest retrieved from reference TRBV7-4 and TRBJ2-1, is GAGVSQSPRYKVAKRGRDVALRCDSISGHVTLYWYRQTLGQGSEVLTYSQSDAQRDKSGRPSGRFSAERPERSVSTLKIQRTEQGDSAVYLCASSLGKELNEQFFGPGTRLTVL.

V and J are TRBV9 and TRBJ2-2, with D hard to call. The CDR3 runs 16 residues. The V gene's germline CDR1 is SGDLS and CDR2 YYNGEE. Trimming removed 3 bases at V and 0 bases at J, with 12 bases between. CDR3 sequence reads: CASSGSVLANTGELFF. CDR3 sequence (DNA): TGTGCCAGCAGCGGCAGTGTACTCGCGAACACCGGGGAGCTGTTTTTT.

This clonotype was observed a handful of times. The gene calls are TRBV6-1 and TRBJ2-7; 7 bases agree with TRBD1. Per the germline V gene, CDR1 is MNHNS and CDR2 is SASEGT. There are 19 residues in the CDR3. With 3 bases clipped from V and 3 bases from J, the junction kept 20 bases outside the gene matches. The CDR3 region has the DNA TGTGCCAGCAGTGATTTCGACAGGGTATATTCAAGCCTCGACTACGAGCAGTACTTC. The encoded protein is CASSDFDRVYSSLDYEQYF.

The gene calls are TRBV6-5 and TRBJ1-1; no clear D gene. The germline CDR1 and CDR2 sequences are MNHEY and SVGAGI. The CDR3 has 11 amino acids. The V gene lost 3 bases and the J gene lost 5 bases, with 4 bases spanning the gap. Here the CDR3 reads CASSYWTEAFF. In nucleotides, the CDR3 is TGTGCCAGCAGTTATTGGACTGAAGCTTTCTTT.

This chain connects TRBV20-1 to TRBJ2-1; no clear D. The CDR3 has 11 amino acids. Germline-derived CDR1 and CDR2 are DFQATT and SNEGSKA (reference sequence). CDR3 in amino acids: CSRASYNEQFF. Written as DNA, the CDR3 is TGCTCCCGCGCCTCCTACAATGAGCAGTTCTTC.

The DNA for the CDR3 is TGTGCCAGCAGTTACTCAAATCCCCTAGCGGGAGGGCTCTCCTACGAGCAGTACTTC. Protein sequence: CASSYSNPLAGGLSYEQYF. This rearrangement joins TRBV6-5 to TRBJ2-7; 12 bases align to TRBD2. CDR1 is MNHEY, CDR2 SVGAGI, per germline. The CDR3 covers 19 residues. J lost 0 bases, V lost 0 bases, and 9 bases had no gene match.

This clonotype was observed a few times. This chain uses TRBV14 with TRBJ2-1; D may be TRBD1 (6 bases). This CDR3 contains 16 residues. Germline V gene lookup returns CDR1 SGHDN and CDR2 FVKESK. Trimming pared 4 bases from V and 2 bases from J, leaving 15 bases between. CDR3 sequence: CASSLRGGWPYNEQFF. CDR3 DNA sequence: TGTGCCAGCAGCCTGAGAGGGGGATGGCCCTACAATGAGCAGTTCTTC.

This clonotype was observed a single time. This chain joins TRBV2 and TRBJ1-2; D uncertain. Trimming removed 7 bases at V and 4 bases at J, with 10 bases between. There are 12 residues in the CDR3. Germline-derived CDR1 and CDR2 are SNHLY and FYNNEI. The CDR3, as DNA: TGTGCCAGCATCCCCAAGCCCTATGGCTACACCTTC. Translation: CASIPKPYGYTF. Complete variable domain (other parts from reference TRBV2 and TRBJ1-2): EPEVTQTPSHQVTQMGQEVILRCVPISNHLYFYWYRQILGQKVEFLVSFYNNEISEKSEIFDDQFSVERPDGSNFTLKIRSTKLEDSAMYFCASIPKPYGYTFGSGTRLTVV.

V is TRBV29-1 and J is TRBJ2-1; 12 nucleotides align to TRBD1. Germline assignment: CDR1 SQVTM and CDR2 ANQGSEA. This CDR3 has 14 residues. V trimming: 7 bases; J trimming: 9 bases; junction bases outside the gene matches: 10. CDR3 sequence reads: CSAPGQGAIGEQFF. Written as DNA, the CDR3 is TGCAGCGCCCCGGGACAGGGGGCGATCGGTGAGCAGTTCTTC.

The rearrangement joins TRBV5-1 to TRBJ1-1; D is unresolved. The CDR3 runs 15 residues. V lost 0 bases and J lost 0, with 9 bases in between. Germline V CDR1 and CDR2: SGHRS, YFSETQ. CDR3 coding DNA: TGCGCCAGCAGCTTGGTAAGACACCTGAACACTGAAGCTTTCTTT. Amino acid sequence: CASSLVRHLNTEAFF. Drawing the rest from reference TRBV5-1 and TRBJ1-1, the complete variable domain is KAGVTQTPRYLIKTRGQQVTLSCSPISGHRSVSWYQQTPGQGLQFLFEYFSETQRNKGNFPGRFSGRQFSNSRSEMNVSTLELGDSALYLCASSLVRHLNTEAFFGQGTRLTVV.

The chain links TRBV4-1 to TRBJ2-1, with 11 bases identical to TRBD2. Germline V gene data show CDR1 as MGHRA and CDR2 as YSYEKL. The CDR3 totals 16 residues. Trimming cost V 3 bases and J 1 base; bases outside gene matches: 2. The CDR3: CASSHRTSGSYNEQFF. Here the CDR3 DNA reads TGCGCCAGCAGCCATAGGACTAGCGGGTCCTACAATGAGCAGTTCTTC.

The J gene is TRBJ1-5, the V gene TRBV12-3 or TRBV12-4, with 9 bases matching TRBD1. The CDR3 is 14 amino acids. V dropped 6 bases and J dropped 5; count of bases not matched to a gene: 5. CDR3 in DNA: TGTGCCAGCAGCCTTACAGGGGGCGATCAGCCCCAGCATTTT. Translation gives CASSLTGGDQPQHF.

The chain uses TRBV9 and TRBJ2-7; D might be TRBD2 (5 bases). Germline V CDR1 and CDR2: SGDLS, YYNGEE. The CDR3 contains 14 residues. Trimming removed 0 bases at V and 2 bases at J, with 9 bases between. The CDR3 DNA follows: TGTGCCAGCAGCGTAGTAGCGAATCCCTACGAGCAGTACTTC. Translating gives CASSVVANPYEQYF.

J is TRBJ2-7 and V is TRBV21-1; no check of the table's D call, TRBD2, against the DNA was made. TRBV21-1 is a recognized pseudogene. The CDR3 has 16 residues. CDR3 loop: CASSSRPGLAKDEQYF. CDR3 coding DNA: TGTGCCAGCAGCAGTCGTCCGGGACTAGCGAAGGACGAGCAGTACTTC.

The sample holds a few counts of this clonotype. This sequence joins TRBV7-9 and TRBJ2-3; D tentatively fits TRBD1 or TRBD2 (6 bases each). This CDR3 has 16 amino acids. With 2 bases removed from V and 5 bases from J, the gap between germline ends came to 17 bases. Germline V gene data show CDR1 as SEHNR and CDR2 as FQNEAQ (reference sequence). The DNA for the CDR3 is TGTGCCAGCAGCTTAATGGGACTGAGGGGGAAAGATACGCAGTATTTT. It specifies CASSLMGLRGKDTQYF.

The chain couples TRBV12-3 or TRBV12-4 to TRBJ2-2; the D is unclear. The CDR3 is 14 residues long. With 4 bases removed from V and 4 bases from J, the gap between germline ends came to 10 bases. CDR3 protein: CASSYPRPTGELFF. As DNA, the CDR3 is TGTGCCAGCAGTTATCCTAGACCCACCGGGGAGCTGTTTTTT.

The CDR3, as DNA: TGTGCCAGCAGGCCGCTTGTAGGAGCGGCAGATACGCAGTATTTT. This encodes CASRPLVGAADTQYF. This chain uses TRBV27 with TRBJ2-3, with a tentative D call TRBD2 (5 bases). CDR3 length: 15 amino acids. Trimming stripped 6 bases from V and 4 bases from J, with 17 bases between. Per the germline V gene, CDR1 is MNHEY and CDR2 is SMNVEV (reference sequence).

This clonotype was detected only a few times. The CDR3 bases are TGTGCCAGCAGTTTATCCTCAATTCGGGAGGGGAGGACCGGGGAGCTGTTTTTT. It codes for CASSLSSIREGRTGELFF. The rearrangement joins TRBV27 to TRBJ2-2; 8 bases agree with TRBD2. V lost 0 bases, J lost 5 bases, and 11 bases stayed unmatched. Per the germline V gene, CDR1 is MNHEY and CDR2 is SMNVEV (reference sequence). The CDR3 has 18 residues.

The genes are TRBV7-2 and TRBJ2-1; a possible D gene is TRBD2 (6 bases). V lost 5 bases, J lost 4 bases, and 15 bases lay in between. Germline V gene sequence: CDR1 SGHTA, CDR2 FQGNSA. The CDR3 sequence is 15 residues long. CDR3 in DNA: TGTGCCAGCAGCCCCCGGGCTAGCGCGTACAATGAGCAGTTCTTC. It encodes CASSPRASAYNEQFF.

The chain employs TRBV7-2 and TRBJ2-1; tentative D call: TRBD2 (6 bases). V lost 3 bases and J lost 7, with 19 bases in between. Germline V CDR1 and CDR2: SGHTA, FQGNSA. This CDR3 region has 16 residues. CDR3 in amino acids: CASSLGRGISRNEQFF. The CDR3 DNA reads as TGTGCCAGCAGCTTGGGACGGGGGATCTCCAGGAATGAGCAGTTCTTC.

This clonotype was recorded a few times. The J gene is TRBJ1-4, the V gene TRBV29-1; 8 bases align to TRBD1. CDR3 length: 15 amino acids. The germline V gene encodes CDR1 SQVTM and CDR2 ANQGSEA. The junction had 8 bases not matched to a gene; V was cut back by 6 bases and J by 2 bases. The CDR3 loop reads CSVRRGLSTNEKLFF. CDR3 bases: TGCAGCGTGCGCAGGGGGCTGAGCACTAATGAAAAACTGTTTTTT.